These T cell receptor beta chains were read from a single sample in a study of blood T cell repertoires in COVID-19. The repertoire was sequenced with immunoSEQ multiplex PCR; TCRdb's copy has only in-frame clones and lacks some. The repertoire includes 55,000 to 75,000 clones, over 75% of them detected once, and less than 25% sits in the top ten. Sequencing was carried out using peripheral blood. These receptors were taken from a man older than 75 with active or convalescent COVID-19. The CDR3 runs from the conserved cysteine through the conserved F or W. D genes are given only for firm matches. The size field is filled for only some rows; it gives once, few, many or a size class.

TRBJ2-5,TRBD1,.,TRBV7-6,CASSLDRDSQETQYF,TGTGCCAGCAGCTTAGACCGGGACAGTCAAGAGACCCAGTACTTC
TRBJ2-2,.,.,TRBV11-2,CASSAIRGRTGELFF,TGTGCCAGCAGCGCTATCAGGGGTCGGACCGGGGAGCTGTTTTTT
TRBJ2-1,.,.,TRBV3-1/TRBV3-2,CASSHKAGSYNEQFF,TGTGCCAGCAGCCACAAGGCGGGGTCCTACAATGAGCAGTTCTTC
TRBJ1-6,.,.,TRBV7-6,CASSLDTGYNSPLHF,TGTGCCAGCAGCTTAGACACAGGCTATAATTCACCCCTCCACTTT
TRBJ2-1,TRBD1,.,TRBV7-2,CASSPWTGVYNEQFF,TGTGCCAGCAGCCCATGGACAGGGGTGTACAATGAGCAGTTCTTC
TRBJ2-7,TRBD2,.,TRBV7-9,CASSLSSGIAYEQYF,TGTGCCAGCAGCTTGAGTAGCGGGATTGCCTACGAGCAGTACTTC
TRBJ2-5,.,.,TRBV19,CASSISGPPFRQETQYF,TGTGCCAGTAGTATCTCAGGCCCCCCTTTTCGTCAAGAGACCCAGTACTTC
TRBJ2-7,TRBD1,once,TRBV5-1,CASSLAGGSQDYEQYF,TGCGCCAGCAGCTTGGCAGGGGGTTCCCAAGACTACGAGCAGTACTTC
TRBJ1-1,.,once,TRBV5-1,CATATGMNTEAFF,TGCGCCACGGCGACAGGCATGAACACTGAAGCTTTCTTT
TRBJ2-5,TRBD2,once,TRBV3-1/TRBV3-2,CASSQDSGSGVSQYF,TGTGCCAGCAGCCAAGACTCAGGTAGCGGGGTGTCCCAGTACTTC
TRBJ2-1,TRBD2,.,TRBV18,CASSPPGLAGGHNEQFF,TGTGCCAGCTCACCACCGGGGCTAGCGGGGGGGCACAATGAGCAGTTCTTC
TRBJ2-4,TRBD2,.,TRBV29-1,CSVGDSGGQNIQYF,TGCAGCGTTGGAGATAGCGGGGGCCAAAACATTCAGTACTTC
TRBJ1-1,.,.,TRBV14,CASSQGQGITEAFF,TGTGCCAGCAGCCAAGGGCAGGGGATCACTGAAGCTTTCTTT
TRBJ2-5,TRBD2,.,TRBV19,CASSMGGNQETQYF,TGTGCCAGTAGTATGGGAGGGAATCAAGAGACCCAGTACTTC
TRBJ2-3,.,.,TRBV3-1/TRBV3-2,CASNPQQATDTQYF,TGTGCCAGCAACCCCCAACAGGCGACAGATACGCAGTATTTT
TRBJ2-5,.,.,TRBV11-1,CASGAQETQYF,TGTGCCAGCGGGGCCCAAGAGACCCAGTACTTC
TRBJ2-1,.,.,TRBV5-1,CASSLAEANEQFF,TGCGCCAGCAGCTTGGCCGAGGCGAATGAGCAGTTCTTC
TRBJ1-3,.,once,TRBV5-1,CASSSQTPGSGNTIYF,TGCGCCAGCAGCTCACAAACTCCAGGGTCTGGAAACACCATATATTTT
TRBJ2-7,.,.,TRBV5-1,CASSNSGTGAYEQYF,TGCGCCAGCAGTAATTCCGGGACTGGTGCCTACGAGCAGTACTTC
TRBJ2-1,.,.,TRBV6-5,CASRRDYNEQFF,TGTGCCAGCAGGCGGGATTACAATGAGCAGTTCTTC
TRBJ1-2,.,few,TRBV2,CASSEQGIGGYTF,TGTGCCAGCAGTGAACAGGGGATTGGGGGCTACACCTTC
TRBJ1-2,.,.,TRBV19,CASSHPTANYGYTF,TGTGCCAGTAGTCATCCGACAGCTAACTATGGCTACACCTTC
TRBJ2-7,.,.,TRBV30,CAGGRASYEQYF,TGTGCCGGGGGACGAGCGTCTTACGAGCAGTACTTC
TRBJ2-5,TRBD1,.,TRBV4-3,CASSQDLGNMDRGLRETQYF,TGCGCCAGCAGCCAAGATTTGGGAAACATGGACAGGGGGTTGCGAGAGACCCAGTACTTC
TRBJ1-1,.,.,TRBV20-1,CSASREPEAFF,TGCAGTGCTAGTCGGGAGCCTGAAGCTTTCTTT
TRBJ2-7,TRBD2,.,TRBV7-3,CASSLMSGLAYEQYF,TGTGCCAGCAGCTTAATGTCGGGACTAGCCTACGAGCAGTACTTC
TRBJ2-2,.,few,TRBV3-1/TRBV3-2,CASSRADTGELFF,TGTGCCAGCAGCCGAGCGGACACCGGGGAGCTGTTTTTT
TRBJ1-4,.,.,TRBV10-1,CASSDGTTNEKLFF,TGCGCCAGCAGTGACGGGACAACTAATGAAAAACTGTTTTTT
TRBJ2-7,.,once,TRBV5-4,CASSFPSSYEQYF,TGTGCCAGCAGCTTCCCGAGCTCCTACGAGCAGTACTTC
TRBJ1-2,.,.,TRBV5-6,CASSLVGRGNYGYTF,TGTGCCAGCAGCTTGGTTGGGCGGGGCAACTATGGCTACACCTTC
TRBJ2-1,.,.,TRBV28,CASSLVAYSYNEQFF,TGTGCCAGCAGTTTGGTTGCCTACTCCTACAATGAGCAGTTCTTC
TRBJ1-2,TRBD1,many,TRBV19,CASLPTGADYGYTF,TGTGCCAGCCTTCCCACAGGGGCTGACTATGGCTACACCTTC
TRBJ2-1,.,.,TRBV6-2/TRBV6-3,CASSGTQGRSINEQFF,TGTGCCAGCAGTGGAACACAGGGGAGGAGTATCAATGAGCAGTTCTTC
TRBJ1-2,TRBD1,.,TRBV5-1,CASSLGQGNYGYTF,TGCGCCAGCAGCTTGGGACAGGGAAACTATGGCTACACCTTC
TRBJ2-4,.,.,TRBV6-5,CASSYLMTVAKNIQYF,TGTGCCAGCAGCTACCTCATGACTGTAGCCAAAAACATTCAGTACTTC
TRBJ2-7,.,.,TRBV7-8,CASSPKNYEQYF,TGTGCCAGCAGCCCAAAAAACTACGAGCAGTACTTC
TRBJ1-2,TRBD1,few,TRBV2,CASSDEPGQGGLSYGYTF,TGTGCCAGCAGTGATGAACCGGGACAGGGCGGTTTAAGCTATGGCTACACCTTC
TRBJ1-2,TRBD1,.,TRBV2,CASSDRTGKNYGYTF,TGTGCCAGCAGTGACAGGACAGGAAAAAACTATGGCTACACCTTC
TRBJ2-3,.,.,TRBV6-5,CASSYSGLSTDTQYF,TGTGCCAGCAGTTACTCGGGACTTAGCACAGATACGCAGTATTTT
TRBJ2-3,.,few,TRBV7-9,CASSPPDAGFGTQYF,TGTGCCAGCAGCCCCCCGGACGCGGGCTTTGGGACGCAGTATTTT
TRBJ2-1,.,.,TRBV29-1,CSAPPDSGGEQFF,TGCAGCGCTCCACCGGACTCCGGAGGTGAGCAGTTCTTC
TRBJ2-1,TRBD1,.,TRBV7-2,CASSLAPDRANNEQFF,TGTGCCAGCAGCTTAGCGCCCGACAGGGCCAACAATGAGCAGTTCTTC
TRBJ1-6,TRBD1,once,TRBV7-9,CASSPWDRKVSPLHF,TGTGCCAGCAGCCCATGGGACAGGAAGGTTTCACCCCTCCACTTT
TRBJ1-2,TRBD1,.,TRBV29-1,CSVDGTGSYGYTF,TGCAGCGTTGATGGGACAGGGAGCTATGGCTACACCTTC
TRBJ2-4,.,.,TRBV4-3,CASSPHPAAKNIQYF,TGCGCCAGCAGCCCTCATCCAGCGGCCAAAAACATTCAGTACTTC
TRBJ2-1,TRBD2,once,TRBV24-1,CATSGLAIINNEQFF,TGTGCCACCTCCGGACTAGCTATCATCAACAATGAGCAGTTCTTC
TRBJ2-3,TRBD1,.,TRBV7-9,CASSLDRGRHTDTQYF,TGTGCCAGCAGCTTGGACAGGGGGAGGCACACAGATACGCAGTATTTT
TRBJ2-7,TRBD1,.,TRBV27,CASSFGQGLIYEQYF,TGTGCCAGCAGTTTTGGACAGGGACTTATCTACGAGCAGTACTTC
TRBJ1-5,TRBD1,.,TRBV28,CASSPLPPGTGNQPQHF,TGTGCCAGCAGTCCACTCCCCCCAGGGACAGGGAATCAGCCCCAGCATTTT
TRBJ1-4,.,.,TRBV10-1,CASSRREIEATNEKLFF,TGCGCCAGCAGTCGTAGGGAGATCGAGGCGACTAATGAAAAACTGTTTTTT
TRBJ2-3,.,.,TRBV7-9,CASSLELIRGTQYF,TGTGCCAGCAGCTTAGAATTGATCAGGGGTACGCAGTATTTT